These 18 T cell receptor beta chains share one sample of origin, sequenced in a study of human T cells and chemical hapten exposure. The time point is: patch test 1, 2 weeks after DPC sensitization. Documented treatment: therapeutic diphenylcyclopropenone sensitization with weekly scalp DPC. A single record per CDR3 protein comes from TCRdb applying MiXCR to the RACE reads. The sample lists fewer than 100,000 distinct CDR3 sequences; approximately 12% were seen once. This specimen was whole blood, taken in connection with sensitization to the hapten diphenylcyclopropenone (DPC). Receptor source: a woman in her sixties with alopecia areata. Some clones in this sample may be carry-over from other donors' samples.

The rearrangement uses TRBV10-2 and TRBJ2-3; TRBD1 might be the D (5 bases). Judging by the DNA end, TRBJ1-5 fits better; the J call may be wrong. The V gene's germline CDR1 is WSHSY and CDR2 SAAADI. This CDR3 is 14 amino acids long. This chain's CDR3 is CASRTSGATDTQHF. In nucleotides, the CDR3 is TGCGCCAGCAGGACTAGCGGGGCCACAGATACGCAGCATTTT.

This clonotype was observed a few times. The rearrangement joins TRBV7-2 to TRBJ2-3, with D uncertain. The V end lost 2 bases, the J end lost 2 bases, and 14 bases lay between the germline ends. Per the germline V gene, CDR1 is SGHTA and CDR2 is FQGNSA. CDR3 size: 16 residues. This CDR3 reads CASSLYLDLNTDTQYF. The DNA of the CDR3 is TGTGCCAGCAGCTTATATTTAGATCTTAACACAGATACGCAGTATTTT. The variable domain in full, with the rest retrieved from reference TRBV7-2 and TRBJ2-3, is GAGVSQSPSNKVTEKGKDVELRCDPISGHTALYWYRQSLGQGLEFLIYFQGNSAPDKSGLPSDRFSAERTGGSVSTLTIQRTQQEDSAVYLCASSLYLDLNTDTQYFGPGTRLTVL.

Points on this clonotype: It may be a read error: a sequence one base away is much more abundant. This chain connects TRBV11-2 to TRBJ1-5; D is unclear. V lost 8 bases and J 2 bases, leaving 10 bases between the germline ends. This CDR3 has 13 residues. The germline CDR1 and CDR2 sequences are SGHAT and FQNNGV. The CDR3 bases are TGTGCCAGCTGTTTCCGTGGCAATCAGCCCCAGCATTTT. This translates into CASCFRGNQPQHF.

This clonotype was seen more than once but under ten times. CDR3 sequence reads: CSAPRGQVPSKQYF. CDR3 in DNA: TGCAGTGCTCCCCGGGGACAGGTGCCCTCTAAGCAGTACTTC. The chain links TRBV20-1 to TRBJ2-7; 8 bases are shared with TRBD1. Germline lookup yields CDR1 DFQATT and CDR2 SNEGSKA (reference sequence). This CDR3 has 14 residues. Trimming removed 5 bases from V and 8 bases from J; junction bases left unmatched: 14.

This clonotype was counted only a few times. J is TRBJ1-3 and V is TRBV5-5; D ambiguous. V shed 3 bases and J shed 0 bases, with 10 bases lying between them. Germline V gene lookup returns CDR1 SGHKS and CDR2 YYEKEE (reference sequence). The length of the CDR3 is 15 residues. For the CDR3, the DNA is TGTGCCAGCAGCTCCTGGACCAGCTCTGGAAACACCATATATTTT. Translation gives CASSSWTSSGNTIYF.

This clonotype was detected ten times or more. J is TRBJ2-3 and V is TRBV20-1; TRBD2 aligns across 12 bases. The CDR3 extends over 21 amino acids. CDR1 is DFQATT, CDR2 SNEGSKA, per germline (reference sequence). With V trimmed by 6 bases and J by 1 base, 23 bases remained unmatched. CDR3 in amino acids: CSARASSGGGGRSSRTDTQYF. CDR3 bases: TGCAGTGCCCGTGCCTCTAGCGGGGGGGGAGGGCGGTCGAGCCGCACAGATACGCAGTATTTT.

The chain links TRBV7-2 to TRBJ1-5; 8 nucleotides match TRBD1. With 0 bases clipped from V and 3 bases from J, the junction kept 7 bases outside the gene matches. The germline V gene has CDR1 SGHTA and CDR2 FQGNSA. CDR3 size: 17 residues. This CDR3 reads CASSLALNRGYNQPQHF. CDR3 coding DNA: TGTGCCAGCAGCTTAGCGCTGAACAGGGGGTACAATCAGCCCCAGCATTTT.

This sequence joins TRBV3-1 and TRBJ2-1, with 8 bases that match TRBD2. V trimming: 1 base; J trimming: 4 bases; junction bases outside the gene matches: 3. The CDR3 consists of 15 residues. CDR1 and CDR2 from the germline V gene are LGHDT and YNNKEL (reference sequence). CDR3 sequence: CASSQVAGGYNEQFF. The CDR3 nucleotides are TGTGCCAGCAGCCAAGTTGCGGGGGGATACAATGAGCAGTTCTTC.

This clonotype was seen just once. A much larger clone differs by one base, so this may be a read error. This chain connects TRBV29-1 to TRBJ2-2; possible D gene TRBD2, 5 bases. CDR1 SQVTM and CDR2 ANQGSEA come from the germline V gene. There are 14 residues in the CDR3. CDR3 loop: CSVRVTANTGKLFF. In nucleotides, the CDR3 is TGCAGCGTTCGGGTCACCGCGAACACCGGGAAGCTGTTTTTT.

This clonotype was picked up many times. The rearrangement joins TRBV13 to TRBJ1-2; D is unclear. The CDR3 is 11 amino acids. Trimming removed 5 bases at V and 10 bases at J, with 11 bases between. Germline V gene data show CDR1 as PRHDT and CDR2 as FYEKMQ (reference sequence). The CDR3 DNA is TGTGCCAGCAGCCACACATCGAACTACACCTTC. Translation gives CASSHTSNYTF.

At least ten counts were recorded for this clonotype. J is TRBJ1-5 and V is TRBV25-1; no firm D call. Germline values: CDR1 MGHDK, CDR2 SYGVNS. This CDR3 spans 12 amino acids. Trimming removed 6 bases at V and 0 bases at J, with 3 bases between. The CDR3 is CASRSSNQPQHF. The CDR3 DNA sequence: TGTGCCAGCAGATCTAGCAATCAGCCCCAGCATTTT. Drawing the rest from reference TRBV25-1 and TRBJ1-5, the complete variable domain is EADIYQTPRYLVIGTGKKITLECSQTMGHDKMYWYQQDPGMELHLIHYSYGVNSTEKGDLSSESTVSRIRTEHFPLTLESARPSHTSQYLCASRSSNQPQHFGDGTRLSIL.

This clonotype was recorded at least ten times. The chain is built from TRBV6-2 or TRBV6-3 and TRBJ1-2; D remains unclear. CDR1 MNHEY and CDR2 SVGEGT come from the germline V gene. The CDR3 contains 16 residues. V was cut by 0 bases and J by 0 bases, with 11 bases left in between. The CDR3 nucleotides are TGTGCCAGCAGTTACTCGATAGGAATTGCTAACTATGGCTACACCTTC. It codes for CASSYSIGIANYGYTF.

In DNA, the CDR3 is TGTGCCAGTATCCGTACTAGCCGGCGAGGCGGGGAGCTGTTTTTT. Translating it yields CASIRTSRRGGELFF. The J gene is TRBJ2-2, the V gene TRBV19, with a tentative D call TRBD2 (6 bases). With 7 bases removed from V and 7 bases from J, the gap between germline ends came to 19 bases. Per germline, CDR1 LNHDA and CDR2 SQIVND (reference sequence). CDR3 length: 15 amino acids.

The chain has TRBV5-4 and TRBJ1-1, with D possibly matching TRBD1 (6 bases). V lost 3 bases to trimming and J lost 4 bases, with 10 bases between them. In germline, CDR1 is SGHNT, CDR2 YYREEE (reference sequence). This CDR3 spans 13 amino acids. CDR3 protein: CASSSTGTTEAFF. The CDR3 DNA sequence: TGTGCCAGCAGCTCTACAGGGACCACTGAAGCTTTCTTT.

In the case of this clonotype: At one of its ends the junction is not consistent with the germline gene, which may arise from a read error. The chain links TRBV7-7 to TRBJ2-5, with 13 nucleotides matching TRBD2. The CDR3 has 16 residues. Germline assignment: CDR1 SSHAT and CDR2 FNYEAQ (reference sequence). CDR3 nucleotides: TGTGCTAGCAGCTTAGGACTAGCGGGGGCCCAAGAGACCCAGTACTTC. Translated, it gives CASSLGLAGAQETQYF.

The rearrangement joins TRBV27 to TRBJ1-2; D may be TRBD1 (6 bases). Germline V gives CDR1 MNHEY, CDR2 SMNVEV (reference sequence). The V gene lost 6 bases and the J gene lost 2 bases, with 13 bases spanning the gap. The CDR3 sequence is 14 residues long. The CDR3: CASSPTGSNYGYTF. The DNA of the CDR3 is TGTGCCAGCAGCCCAACAGGGTCCAACTATGGCTACACCTTC.

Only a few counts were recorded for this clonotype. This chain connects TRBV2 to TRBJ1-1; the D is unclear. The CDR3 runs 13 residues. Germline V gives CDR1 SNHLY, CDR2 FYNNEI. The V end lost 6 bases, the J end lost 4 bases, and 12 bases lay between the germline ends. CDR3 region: CASSLTWSTEAFF. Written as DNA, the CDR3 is TGTGCCAGCAGCTTAACCTGGAGCACTGAAGCTTTCTTT.

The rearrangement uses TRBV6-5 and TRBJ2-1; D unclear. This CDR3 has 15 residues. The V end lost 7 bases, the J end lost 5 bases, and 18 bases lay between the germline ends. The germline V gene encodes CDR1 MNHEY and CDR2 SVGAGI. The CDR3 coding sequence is TGTGCCAGCAACTCATTCCCCCGTATAGACAATGAGCAGTTCTTC. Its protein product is CASNSFPRIDNEQFF.